Following are 25 T cell receptor beta chains from one sample sequenced in a study of T cell responses to AZD1222 COVID-19 vaccine. Produced via immunoSEQ multiplex PCR; TCRdb's table is partial and in-frame only. The sample yields about 100,000 clones, roughly nine tenths seen once. This sample comprised peripheral blood, obtained 28 days after the second AZD1222 dose. All receptors derive from an adult who received the AZD1222 COVID-19 vaccine.

The chain couples TRBV9 to TRBJ2-2; the D is unclear. CDR1 and CDR2 from the germline V gene are SGDLS and YYNGEE. This CDR3 has 13 residues. V lost 3 bases and J lost 7, with 10 bases in between. Here the CDR3 reads CASSGAFDGELFF. In DNA form, the CDR3 reads TGTGCCAGCAGCGGTGCATTTGACGGGGAGCTGTTTTTT.

The CDR3, as DNA: TGTGCCATCAGTCAGCGGGATCAAGAGACCCAGTACTTC. Protein sequence: CAISQRDQETQYF. The rearrangement uses TRBV10-3 and TRBJ2-5; 7 positions agree with TRBD2. V shed 5 bases, J shed 2 bases, and the junction held 2 bases outside the gene matches. The CDR3 runs to 13 residues. Germline V gene sequence: CDR1 ENHRY, CDR2 SYGVKD.

The rearrangement links TRBV18 to TRBJ1-5; D is uncertain. Trimming cost V 7 bases and J 0 bases, with 7 bases left between them. The CDR3 has 13 residues. CDR1 and CDR2 from the germline V gene are KGHSH and LQKENI. The CDR3 region has the DNA TGTGCCAGCTTATTTGATAGCAATCAGCCCCAGCATTTT. Translating gives CASLFDSNQPQHF.

This clone came up once. V gene TRBV5-1 combines with J gene TRBJ1-3; tentative D call: TRBD1 (6 bases). V lost 0 bases, J lost 4 bases, and 8 bases lay in between. This CDR3 is 14 amino acids long. CDR1 is SGHRS and CDR2 is YFSETQ in the germline V gene. The CDR3 DNA sequence: TGCGCCAGCAGCTTGGACAGGGAAGGAAACACCATATATTTT. Translated: CASSLDREGNTIYF.

In its sample, this clone was seen once. This chain joins TRBV20-1 and TRBJ2-7; D may be TRBD1 or TRBD2 (5 bases each). The germline V and J ends were trimmed by 5 bases and 5 bases, with 10 bases remaining between them. The V gene's germline CDR1 is DFQATT and CDR2 SNEGSKA (reference sequence). There are 11 residues in the CDR3. The CDR3 spells CSAPGSHEQYF. In nucleotides, the CDR3 is TGCAGTGCTCCAGGGAGCCACGAGCAGTACTTC.

The chain is built from TRBV28 and TRBJ1-1; no reliable D call. Trimming took 4 bases from V and 1 from J, leaving 1 base between them. The germline V gene encodes CDR1 MDHEN and CDR2 SYDVKM. The CDR3 totals 11 residues. The CDR3 spells CASSSNTEAFF. CDR3 sequence (DNA): TGTGCCAGCAGTTCGAACACTGAAGCTTTCTTT.

V and J are TRBV7-3 and TRBJ1-2; 8 nucleotides line up with TRBD1. From germline, CDR1 is SGHTA and CDR2 FQGTGA. The ends lost 5 bases at V and 4 bases at J; junction bases unmatched: 9. This CDR3 region has 15 residues. Here the CDR3 DNA reads TGTGCCAGCAGCCCATCCAGGGGGCGAGGCTATGGCTACACCTTC. The encoded protein is CASSPSRGRGYGYTF.

The chain recombines TRBV28 with TRBJ2-6; no clear D gene. V was pared by 6 bases and J by 4 bases, with 7 bases between. This CDR3 comprises 13 residues. Germline loops: CDR1 MDHEN, CDR2 SYDVKM. Written as DNA, the CDR3 is TGTGCCAGCAGATCTCCCGGGGCCAACGTCCTGACTTTC. This gives the protein CASRSPGANVLTF.

The chain's CDR3 is CASSLAWTGLDTIYF. In DNA form, the CDR3 reads TGTGCCAGCAGCTTAGCTTGGACAGGGCTGGACACCATATATTTT. The gene calls are TRBV13 and TRBJ1-3, with 8 positions matching TRBD1. J gave up 8 bases and V 1 base, and 7 bases lay outside the gene matches. The CDR3 sequence is 15 residues long. Per germline, CDR1 PRHDT and CDR2 FYEKMQ (reference sequence).

J is TRBJ1-5 and V is TRBV18; D is possibly TRBD1 (6 bases). Trimming stripped 4 bases from V and 5 bases from J, with 9 bases between. The germline V gene has CDR1 KGHSH and CDR2 LQKENI. The CDR3 sequence is 13 residues long. This CDR3 is CASSLGADQPQHF. CDR3 bases: TGTGCCAGCTCACTGGGGGCAGATCAGCCCCAGCATTTT.

The chain joins TRBV23-1 to TRBJ1-2; D remains ambiguous. TRBV23-1 is noted as an ORF with a role that remains uncertain. CDR3 size: 15 residues. V dropped 2 bases and J dropped 4 bases, with 14 bases sitting between them. CDR3 DNA: TGCGCCAGCAGTCAAGTGGGTGATGAGTGCTATGGCTACACCTTC. This gives the protein CASSQVGDECYGYTF.

The chain employs TRBV15 and TRBJ1-1, with a possible D match to TRBD1 (5 bases). Trimming removed 0 bases from V and 5 bases from J, with 13 bases in between. Germline V gene sequence: CDR1 LNHNV, CDR2 YYDKDF (reference sequence). The CDR3 has 15 amino acids. CDR3 loop: CATSRERGSGTEAFF. The CDR3 DNA reads as TGTGCCACCAGCAGAGAAAGGGGCTCCGGGACTGAAGCTTTCTTT.

The chain carries TRBV28 and TRBJ1-2; D unclear. Germline values: CDR1 MDHEN, CDR2 SYDVKM. This CDR3 contains 13 residues. Trimming removed 4 bases at V and 1 base at J, with 7 bases between. The CDR3 DNA follows: TGTGCCAGCAGTTCGGGTGTTAACTATGGCTACACCTTC. This encodes CASSSGVNYGYTF.

The chain is built from TRBV7-8 and TRBJ2-3, with D perhaps matching TRBD2 (5 bases). The germline V and J ends were trimmed by 5 bases and 4 bases, with 10 bases remaining between them. The CDR3 has 13 residues. Germline V CDR1 and CDR2: SGHVS, FQNEAQ. The CDR3 DNA reads as TGTGCCAGCAGCCCCCCAGCGGCAGATACGCAGTATTTT. It is translated as CASSPPAADTQYF. The variable domain in full, completed from reference TRBV7-8 and TRBJ2-3, reads GAGVSQSPRYKVAKRGQDVALRCDPISGHVSLFWYQQALGQGPEFLTYFQNEAQLDKSGLPSDRFFAERPEGSVSTLKIQRTQQEDSAVYLCASSPPAADTQYFGPGTRLTVL.

V gene TRBV19 combines with J gene TRBJ2-7; 13 bases are a match to TRBD2. Germline trimming cut 7 bases from V and 4 bases from J; bases unmatched to any gene: 10. CDR3 length equals 16 residues. Germline V gene sequence: CDR1 LNHDA, CDR2 SQIVND (reference sequence). CDR3 DNA: TGTGCCAGTACCGATACCGGGACTAGCGGGACGTACGAGCAGTACTTC. As protein: CASTDTGTSGTYEQYF. The variable domain in full, completed from reference TRBV19 and TRBJ2-7, reads DGGITQSPKYLFRKEGQNVTLSCEQNLNHDAMYWYRQDPGQGLRLIYYSQIVNDFQKGDIAEGYSVSREKKESFPLTVTSAQKNPTAFYLCASTDTGTSGTYEQYFGPGTRLTVT.

V is TRBV7-3 and J is TRBJ1-4, with unresolved D. The CDR3 length is 14 residues. V was cut by 5 bases and J by 10 bases, with 17 bases left in between. Germline V CDR1 and CDR2: SGHTA, FQGTGA. CDR3 sequence: CASSETGSNGKLFF. The DNA for the CDR3 is TGTGCCAGCAGCGAGACTGGGAGTAACGGAAAACTGTTTTTT.

The J gene is TRBJ2-1, the V gene TRBV7-3; 8 nucleotides match TRBD2. V was clipped by 5 bases and J by 6 bases; unmatched bases: 3. The length of the CDR3 is 13 residues. CDR1 is SGHTA and CDR2 is FQGTGA in the germline V gene. The chain's CDR3 is CASSHTSGNEQFF. The CDR3 region has the DNA TGTGCCAGCAGCCACACTAGCGGCAATGAGCAGTTCTTC.

The CDR3 is CASSGYSASTDTQYF. The CDR3, as DNA: TGTGCCAGCAGCGGATACAGTGCTAGCACAGATACGCAGTATTTT. The chain couples TRBV9 to TRBJ2-3; D gene ambiguous. This CDR3 is built from 15 residues. The germline V gene has CDR1 SGDLS and CDR2 YYNGEE. Trimming left V 3 bases short and J 0 bases short, with 11 bases between.

The chain combines TRBV2 with TRBJ1-3; D is unresolved. The CDR3 length is 14 residues. The ends were cut back, 5 bases at V and 0 bases at J, with 8 bases in the middle. Per germline, CDR1 SNHLY and CDR2 FYNNEI. The CDR3 loop is CASSSTRSGNTIYF. Here the CDR3 DNA reads TGTGCCAGCAGTTCTACCCGCTCTGGAAACACCATATATTTT. Full variable domain (rest looked up from reference TRBV2 and TRBJ1-3): EPEVTQTPSHQVTQMGQEVILRCVPISNHLYFYWYRQILGQKVEFLVSFYNNEISEKSEIFDDQFSVERPDGSNFTLKIRSTKLEDSAMYFCASSSTRSGNTIYFGEGSWLTVV.

The chain employs TRBV2 and TRBJ1-6; 11 nucleotides agree with TRBD1. The CDR3 runs to 16 residues. Germline V gene sequence: CDR1 SNHLY, CDR2 FYNNEI. J lost 10 bases, V lost 6 bases, and 11 bases had no gene match. The CDR3 DNA reads TGTGCCAGCAGGGGCGCGGACAGGGGGCCCTACTCACCCCTCCACTTT. This gives the protein CASRGADRGPYSPLHF.

The chain recombines TRBV2 with TRBJ1-4, with 7 bases that match TRBD1. The CDR3 covers 15 residues. Germline CDR1 SNHLY, CDR2 FYNNEI. V was pared by 5 bases and J by 6 bases, with 9 bases of the junction left unmatched. CDR3 protein: CASSFRTGPDEKLFF. DNA of the CDR3: TGTGCCAGCAGTTTCCGGACAGGCCCTGATGAAAAACTGTTTTTT.

This sequence joins TRBV7-2 and TRBJ2-5, with 10 nucleotides matching TRBD2. The CDR3 runs to 14 residues. Per germline, CDR1 SGHTA and CDR2 FQGNSA. Trimming removed 10 bases from V and 8 bases from J; junction bases left unmatched: 13. The CDR3 DNA reads TGTGCCACCGGAGAGTCTAGCGGGAGCGGAACCCAGTACTTC. This codes for CATGESSGSGTQYF.

This clone was recorded once. This chain connects TRBV29-1 to TRBJ1-5; tentatively, D is TRBD1 (6 bases). CDR1 is SQVTM, CDR2 ANQGSEA, per germline. This CDR3 is built from 17 residues. The germline V and J ends were trimmed by 1 base and 0 bases, with 16 bases remaining between them. This CDR3 reads CSVEVAGQAYSNQPQHF. In DNA form, the CDR3 reads TGCAGCGTTGAAGTTGCGGGACAAGCCTATAGCAATCAGCCCCAGCATTTT.

The chain joins TRBV6-6 to TRBJ1-2, with a tentative D call TRBD1 (6 bases). The CDR3 sequence is 14 residues long. Germline values: CDR1 MNHNY, CDR2 SVGAGI (reference sequence). The ends were cut back, 2 bases at V and 7 bases at J, with 14 bases in the middle. In DNA form, the CDR3 reads TGTGCCAGCAGTTACGAAGGGGGGCGCGGTGGCTACACCTTC. The encoded protein is CASSYEGGRGGYTF.

This clone appeared a single time. Other nucleotide sequences in the sample specify the same CDR3. The chain has TRBV5-1 and TRBJ2-5, with no clear D. The V and J ends lost 0 bases and 5 bases respectively, with 5 bases between them. The CDR3 spans 12 residues. CDR1 and CDR2 from the germline V gene are SGHRS and YFSETQ. The DNA of the CDR3 is TGCGCCAGCAGCTTGGATCGGGAGACCCAGTACTTC. Translating it yields CASSLDRETQYF. The complete variable domain, with remaining parts taken from reference TRBV5-1 and TRBJ2-5, reads KAGVTQTPRYLIKTRGQQVTLSCSPISGHRSVSWYQQTPGQGLQFLFEYFSETQRNKGNFPGRFSGRQFSNSRSEMNVSTLELGDSALYLCASSLDRETQYFGPGTRLLVL.